The rows below give T cell receptor beta chains drawn from one sample of a study of post-analysis software for immune sequencing data. TCRdb re-derived calls from the PCR reads in MiXCR, one entry per CDR3 protein. The data contain fewer than 850,000 distinct CDR3 sequences, 25% to 30% of them singletons. Sequencing was carried out using blood. These receptors all stem from a girl under 18 with multiple sclerosis. Each CDR3 is given without its conserved first and last residue.

V	length	J	CDR3
TRBV3-1	13	TRBJ2-5	ASSHGTLFRETQY
TRBV6-6	14	TRBJ2-7	ASSYILAENSYEQY
TRBV29-1	10	TRBJ2-1	SVDRTDNEQF
TRBV10-1	11	TRBJ1-5	ASSSLGDQPQH
TRBV20-1	17	TRBJ2-3	SARDLTQRERRGTDTQY
TRBV20-1	9	TRBJ2-7	SACVGYEQY
TRBV29-1	11	TRBJ2-5	SVVGLAGETQY
TRBV15	13	TRBJ1-4	ATSSLGGTNEKLF
TRBV7-2	11	TRBJ2-4	ASSPRGRNIQY
TRBV4-3	14	TRBJ1-2	ASSQEADSIVYGYT
TRBV18	14	TRBJ1-2	ASSPSVRDSNYGYT
TRBV10-3	15	TRBJ1-6	AISESDTGAWRSPLH
TRBV27	14	TRBJ2-3	ASRRTSGNPTDTQY
TRBV10-3	11	TRBJ2-7	AIEAGDHSEQY
TRBV5-1	14	TRBJ1-3	ASSLDGGGSGNTIY
TRBV6-6	13	TRBJ1-4	ASVSVGTGWEKLF
TRBV15	15	TRBJ2-7	ATSADPGQDLSYEQY
TRBV20-1	11	TRBJ2-1	SARDGWNNEQF
TRBV20-1	11	TRBJ2-7	SARLAGANEQY
TRBV5-1	14	TRBJ2-1	ASSSWWDTEYNEQF
TRBV14	12	TRBJ2-7	ASSQGQLPYEQY
TRBV7-9	14	TRBJ2-5	ASSPTSLTGVETQY
TRBV20-1	12	TRBJ1-5	SAATGGNNQPQH
TRBV20-1	10	TRBJ1-4	SASGTGEKLF
TRBV11-2	12	TRBJ2-5	ASSFRPELETQY
TRBV12-3/TRBV12-4	12	TRBJ1-1	ASRAGTGYTEAF
TRBV12-3/TRBV12-4	11	TRBJ2-7	ASRWGQSYEQY